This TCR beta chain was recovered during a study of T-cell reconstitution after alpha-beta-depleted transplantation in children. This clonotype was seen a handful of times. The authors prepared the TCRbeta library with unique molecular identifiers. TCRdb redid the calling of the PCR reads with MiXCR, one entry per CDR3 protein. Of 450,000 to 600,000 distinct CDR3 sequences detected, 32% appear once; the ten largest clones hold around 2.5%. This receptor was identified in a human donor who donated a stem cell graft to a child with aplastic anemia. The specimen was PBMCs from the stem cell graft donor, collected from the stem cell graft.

The CDR3 bases are TGTGCCAGCAGGGACACAGGGGAGGGGAACTATGGCTACACCTTC. It yields the protein CASRDTGEGNYGYTF. The chain uses TRBV7-2 and TRBJ1-2, with TRBD1 matching over 7 bases. The CDR3 is 15 amino acids. Germline V CDR1 and CDR2: SGHTA, FQGNSA. V lost 6 bases, J lost 2 bases, and 9 bases stayed unmatched. Looking up the rest from reference TRBV7-2 and TRBJ1-2 gives the full variable domain: GAGVSQSPSNKVTEKGKDVELRCDPISGHTALYWYRQSLGQGLEFLIYFQGNSAPDKSGLPSDRFSAERTGGSVSTLTIQRTQQEDSAVYLCASRDTGEGNYGYTFGSGTRLTVV.